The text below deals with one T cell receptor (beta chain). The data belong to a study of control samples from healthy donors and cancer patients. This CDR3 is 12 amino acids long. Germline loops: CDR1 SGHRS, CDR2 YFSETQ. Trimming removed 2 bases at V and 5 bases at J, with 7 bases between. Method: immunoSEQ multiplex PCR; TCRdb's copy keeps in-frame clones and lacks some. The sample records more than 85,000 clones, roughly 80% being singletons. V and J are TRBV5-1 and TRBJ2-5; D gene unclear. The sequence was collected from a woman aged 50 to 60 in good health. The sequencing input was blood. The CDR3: CASSLKSETQYF. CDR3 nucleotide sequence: TGCGCCAGCAGCTTAAAGTCGGAGACCCAGTACTTC. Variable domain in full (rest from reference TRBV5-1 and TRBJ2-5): KAGVTQTPRYLIKTRGQQVTLSCSPISGHRSVSWYQQTPGQGLQFLFEYFSETQRNKGNFPGRFSGRQFSNSRSEMNVSTLELGDSALYLCASSLKSETQYFGPGTRLLVL.